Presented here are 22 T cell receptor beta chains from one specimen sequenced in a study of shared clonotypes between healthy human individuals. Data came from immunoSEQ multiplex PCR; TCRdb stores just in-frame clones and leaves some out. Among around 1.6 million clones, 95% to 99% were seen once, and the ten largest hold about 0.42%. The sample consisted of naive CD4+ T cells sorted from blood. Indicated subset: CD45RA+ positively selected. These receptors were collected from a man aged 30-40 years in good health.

The DNA of the CDR3 is TGTGCCAGCAGGTCCACAGGGACGAACACTGAAGCTTTCTTT. This sequence encodes CASRSTGTNTEAFF. The chain employs TRBV6-1 and TRBJ1-1; the D gene is possibly TRBD1 (6 bases). This CDR3 contains 14 residues. Germline assignment: CDR1 MNHNS and CDR2 SASEGT. V shed 6 bases and J shed 1 base, with 12 bases lying between them.

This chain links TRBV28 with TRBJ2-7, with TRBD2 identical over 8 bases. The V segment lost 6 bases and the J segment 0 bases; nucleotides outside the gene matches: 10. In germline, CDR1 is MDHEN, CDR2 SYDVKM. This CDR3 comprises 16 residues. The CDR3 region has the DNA TGTGCCAGCAGAGGACAATCCGGGACTAGCTCCTACGAGCAGTACTTC. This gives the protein CASRGQSGTSSYEQYF.

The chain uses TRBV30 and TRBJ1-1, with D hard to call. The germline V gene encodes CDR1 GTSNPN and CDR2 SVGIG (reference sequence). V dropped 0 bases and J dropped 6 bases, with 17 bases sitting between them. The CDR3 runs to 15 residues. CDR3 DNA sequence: TGTGCCTGGAGTGTACAGCGACCAACCTCTTCTGAAGCTTTCTTT. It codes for CAWSVQRPTSSEAFF.

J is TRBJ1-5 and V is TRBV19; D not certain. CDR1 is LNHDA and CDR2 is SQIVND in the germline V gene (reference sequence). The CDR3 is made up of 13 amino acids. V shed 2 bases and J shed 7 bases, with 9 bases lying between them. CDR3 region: CASSIRAPQPQHF. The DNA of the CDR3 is TGTGCCAGTAGTATAAGGGCCCCGCAGCCCCAGCATTTT.

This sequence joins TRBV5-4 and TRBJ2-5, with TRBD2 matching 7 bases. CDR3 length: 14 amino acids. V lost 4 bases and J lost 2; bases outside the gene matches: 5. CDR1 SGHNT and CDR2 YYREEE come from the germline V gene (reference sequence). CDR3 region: CASSGGTTQETQYF. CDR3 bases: TGTGCCAGCAGCGGCGGGACTACTCAAGAGACCCAGTACTTC.

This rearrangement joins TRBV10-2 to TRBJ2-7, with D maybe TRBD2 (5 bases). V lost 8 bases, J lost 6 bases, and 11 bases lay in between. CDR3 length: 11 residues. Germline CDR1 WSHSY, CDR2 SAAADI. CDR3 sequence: CASLIASEQYF. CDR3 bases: TGCGCCAGCCTTATAGCGTCCGAGCAGTACTTC.

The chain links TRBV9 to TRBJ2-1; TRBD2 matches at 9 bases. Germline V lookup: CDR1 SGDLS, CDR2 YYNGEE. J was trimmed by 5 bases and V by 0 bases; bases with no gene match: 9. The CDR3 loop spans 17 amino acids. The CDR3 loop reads CASSVAGGLALDNEQFF. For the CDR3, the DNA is TGTGCCAGCAGCGTAGCCGGAGGACTAGCGCTAGACAATGAGCAGTTCTTC. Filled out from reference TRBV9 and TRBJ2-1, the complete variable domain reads DSGVTQTPKHLITATGQRVTLRCSPRSGDLSVYWYQQSLDQGLQFLIQYYNGEERAKGNILERFSAQQFPDLHSELNLSSLELGDSALYFCASSVAGGLALDNEQFFGPGTRLTVL.

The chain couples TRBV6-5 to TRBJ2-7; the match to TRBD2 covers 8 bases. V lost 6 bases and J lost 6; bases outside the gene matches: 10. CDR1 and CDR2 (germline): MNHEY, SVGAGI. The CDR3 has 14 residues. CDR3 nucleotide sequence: TGTGCCAGCAGGATACCGGGACTAGTCGGCGAGCAGTACTTC. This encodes CASRIPGLVGEQYF.

This CDR3 is CASSLEGPRRDTQYF. CDR3 nucleotide sequence: TGTGCCAGCAGCTTGGAGGGGCCGAGGCGAGATACGCAGTATTTT. This chain uses TRBV5-4 with TRBJ2-3; a weak D match, TRBD1 (5 bases). The ends were cut back, 0 bases at V and 5 bases at J, with 13 bases in the middle. Germline CDR1 and CDR2: SGHNT and YYREEE (reference sequence). The CDR3 runs 15 residues.

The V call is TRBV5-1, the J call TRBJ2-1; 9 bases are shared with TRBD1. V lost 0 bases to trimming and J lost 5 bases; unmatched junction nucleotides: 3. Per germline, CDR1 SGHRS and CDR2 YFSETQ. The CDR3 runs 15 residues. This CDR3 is CASSLGQGVHNEQFF. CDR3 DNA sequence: TGCGCCAGCAGCTTGGGACAGGGGGTCCACAATGAGCAGTTCTTC.

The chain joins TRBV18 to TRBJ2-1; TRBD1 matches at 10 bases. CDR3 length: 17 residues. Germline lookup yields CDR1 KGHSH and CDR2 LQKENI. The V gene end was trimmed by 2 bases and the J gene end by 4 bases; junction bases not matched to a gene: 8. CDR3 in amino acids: CASSPSSGTGVYNEQFF. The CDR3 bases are TGTGCCAGCTCACCAAGTTCTGGGACAGGGGTTTACAATGAGCAGTTCTTC. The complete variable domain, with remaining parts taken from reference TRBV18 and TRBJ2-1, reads NAGVMQNPRHLVRRRGQEARLRCSPMKGHSHVYWYRQLPEEGLKFMVYLQKENIIDESGMPKERFSAEFPKEGPSILRIQQVVRGDSAAYFCASSPSSGTGVYNEQFFGPGTRLTVL.

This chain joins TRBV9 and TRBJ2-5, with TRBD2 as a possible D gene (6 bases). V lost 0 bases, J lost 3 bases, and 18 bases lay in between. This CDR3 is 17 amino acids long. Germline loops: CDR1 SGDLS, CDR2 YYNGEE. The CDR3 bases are TGTGCCAGCAGCGTAGACCCCCCCGGGAGTTTGGAAGAGACCCAGTACTTC. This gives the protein CASSVDPPGSLEETQYF.

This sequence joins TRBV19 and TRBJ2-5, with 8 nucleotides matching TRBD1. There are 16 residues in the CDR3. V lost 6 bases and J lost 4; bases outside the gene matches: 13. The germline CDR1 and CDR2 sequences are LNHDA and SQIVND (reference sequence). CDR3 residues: CASSVKETRGRETQYF. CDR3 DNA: TGTGCCAGTAGCGTTAAAGAGACCAGGGGGCGAGAGACCCAGTACTTC.

CDR3 in DNA: TGTGCCAGCAGTGAATACGGACTAGCGGGGCAAGAGACCCAGTACTTC. This codes for CASSEYGLAGQETQYF. This sequence joins TRBV2 and TRBJ2-5; 12 bases align to TRBD2. The CDR3 loop spans 16 amino acids. From germline, CDR1 is SNHLY and CDR2 FYNNEI. V lost 2 bases and J lost 2; bases outside the gene matches: 3.

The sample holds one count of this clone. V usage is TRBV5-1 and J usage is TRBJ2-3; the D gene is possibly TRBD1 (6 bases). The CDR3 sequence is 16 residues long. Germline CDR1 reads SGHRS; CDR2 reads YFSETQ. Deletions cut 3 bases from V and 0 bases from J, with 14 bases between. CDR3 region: CASSYLGGTSTDTQYF. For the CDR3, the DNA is TGCGCCAGCAGCTACCTAGGGGGTACTAGCACAGATACGCAGTATTTT.

DNA for the CDR3: TGTGCCAGCAGTTTTCTAGACAGGGGCAACACTGAAGCTTTCTTT. Its protein is CASSFLDRGNTEAFF. The chain has TRBV28 and TRBJ1-1; 8 bases fit TRBD1. CDR1 MDHEN and CDR2 SYDVKM come from the germline V gene. The CDR3 consists of 15 residues. V dropped 3 bases and J dropped 2; count of bases not matched to a gene: 5.

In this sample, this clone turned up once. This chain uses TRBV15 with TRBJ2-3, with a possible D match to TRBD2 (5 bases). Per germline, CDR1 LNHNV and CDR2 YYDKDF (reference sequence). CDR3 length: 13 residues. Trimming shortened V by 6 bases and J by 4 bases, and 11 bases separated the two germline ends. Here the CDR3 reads CATSQRVADTQYF. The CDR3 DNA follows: TGTGCCACCAGTCAGAGGGTGGCAGATACGCAGTATTTT. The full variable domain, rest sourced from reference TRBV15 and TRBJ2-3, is DAMVIQNPRYQVTQFGKPVTLSCSQTLNHNVMYWYQQKSSQAPKLLFHYYDKDFNNEADTPDNFQSRRPNTSFCFLDIRSPGLGDTAMYLCATSQRVADTQYFGPGTRLTVL.

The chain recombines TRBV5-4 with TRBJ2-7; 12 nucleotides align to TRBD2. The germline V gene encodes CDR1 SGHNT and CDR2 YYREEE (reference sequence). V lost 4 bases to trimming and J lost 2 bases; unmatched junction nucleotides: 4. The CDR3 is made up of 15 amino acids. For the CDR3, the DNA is TGTGCCAGCAGCCCGACTAGCGGGAGCACCTACGAGCAGTACTTC. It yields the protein CASSPTSGSTYEQYF.

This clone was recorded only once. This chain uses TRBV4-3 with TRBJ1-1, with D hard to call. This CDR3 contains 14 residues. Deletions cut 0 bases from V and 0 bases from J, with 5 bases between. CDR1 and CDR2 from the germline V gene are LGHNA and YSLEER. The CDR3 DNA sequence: TGCGCCAGCAGCCAAGAAAGGGTGAACACTGAAGCTTTCTTT. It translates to CASSQERVNTEAFF.

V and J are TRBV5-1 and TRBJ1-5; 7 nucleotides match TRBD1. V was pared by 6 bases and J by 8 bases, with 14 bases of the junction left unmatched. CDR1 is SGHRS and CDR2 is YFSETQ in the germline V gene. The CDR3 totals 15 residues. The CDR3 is CASTSGLSTGEPQHF. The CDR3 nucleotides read TGCGCCAGCACCTCGGGACTGAGTACAGGGGAGCCCCAGCATTTT.

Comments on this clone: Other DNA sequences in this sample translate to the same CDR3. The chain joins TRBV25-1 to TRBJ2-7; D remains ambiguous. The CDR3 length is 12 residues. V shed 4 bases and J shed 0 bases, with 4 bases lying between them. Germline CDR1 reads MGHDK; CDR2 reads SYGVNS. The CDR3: CASSAYSYEQYF. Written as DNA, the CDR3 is TGTGCCAGCAGTGCCTACTCCTACGAGCAGTACTTC.

The CDR3 DNA follows: TGTGCCAGCAGCGACCGGACCCGGCGTCTCAGGCAGTTCTTC. Translation gives CASSDRTRRLRQFF. J is TRBJ2-1 and V is TRBV14; the D is unclear. CDR1 is SGHDN, CDR2 FVKESK, per germline. The length of the CDR3 is 14 residues. Trimming took 5 bases from V and 12 from J, leaving 20 bases between them.